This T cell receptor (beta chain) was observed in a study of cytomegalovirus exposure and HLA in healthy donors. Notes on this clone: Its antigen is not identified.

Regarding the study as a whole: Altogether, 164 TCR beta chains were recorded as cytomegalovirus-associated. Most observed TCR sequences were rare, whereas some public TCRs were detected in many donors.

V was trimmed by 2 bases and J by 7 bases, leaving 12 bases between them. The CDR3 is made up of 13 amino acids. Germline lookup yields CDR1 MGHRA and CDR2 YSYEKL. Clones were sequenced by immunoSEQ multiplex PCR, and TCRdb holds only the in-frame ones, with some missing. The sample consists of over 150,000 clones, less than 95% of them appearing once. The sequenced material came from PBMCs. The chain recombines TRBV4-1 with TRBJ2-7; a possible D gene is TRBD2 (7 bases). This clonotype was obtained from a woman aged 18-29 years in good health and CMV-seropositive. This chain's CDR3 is CASSQLGGGEQYF. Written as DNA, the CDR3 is TGCGCCAGCAGCCAATTGGGAGGGGGGGAGCAGTACTTC.